This T cell receptor beta chain derives from a study of blood T cell repertoires in COVID-19. Study summary: Italy, Spain and the United States were the sources of the convalescent and acute COVID-19 samples. Sample material is recorded as cDNA or gDNA derived from T cells, B-cell-depleted T cells, or PBMCs.

With V trimmed by 4 bases and J by 5 bases, 5 bases remained unmatched. This CDR3 is 15 amino acids long. From germline, CDR1 is SGHDN and CDR2 FVKESK. Study processing details: Quantification of nucleated cells was approximated via reference gene primer amplification. Sequencing was performed with immunoSEQ multiplex PCR; in TCRdb, only in-frame clones are kept and a portion is missing. From that table come the V and J calls and clone size; the DNA was used to work out D and trimming. This table holds about 40,000 clones, around 84% found once. This receptor was identified in a man aged 50-60 years with active or convalescent COVID-19. The sequenced material came from peripheral blood. The rearrangement links TRBV14 to TRBJ2-5; the match to TRBD2 covers 12 bases. CDR3 residues: CASSPRTSGVETQYF. The CDR3 DNA follows: TGTGCCAGCAGCCCCAGGACTAGCGGGGTTGAGACCCAGTACTTC.